This T cell receptor (beta chain) derives from a study of OX40 agonist ivuxolimab in advanced cancers. Study details: Intravenous ivuxolimab was administered to patients every 2 weeks at 0.01 to 10 mg/kg. Anti-PD-1, anti-PD-L1 or anti-CTLA-4 therapy given earlier was allowed, and approximately 40% had some. Partial responses occurred in three patients (one hepatocellular carcinoma, two cutaneous melanoma). Study observations and caveats: Clonal expansion was seen in CD4+ and CD8+ blood T cells by week 6 at 0.1 to 3.0 mg/kg.

Only in-frame clones appear in the TCRdb table, and some are missing; sequencing was by immunoSEQ multiplex PCR. The table shows about 84,000 clones, with approximately 85% occurring only once. This CDR3 is 16 amino acids long. From germline, CDR1 is SGHRS and CDR2 YFSETQ. J was trimmed by 0 bases and V by 4 bases; bases with no gene match: 6. About this clone itself: Its antigen is not known.

Sample: CD4+ or CD8+ T cells sorted from blood, taken in a trial of the OX40 agonist ivuxolimab. This receptor was obtained from an adult with an advanced solid tumor such as melanoma, head and neck, liver or kidney cancer. The chain joins TRBV5-1 to TRBJ2-2; 7 bases map to TRBD1. The CDR3 sequence is CASSPGQQSNTGELFF. CDR3 nucleotides: TGCGCCAGCAGCCCGGGACAGCAGTCGAACACCGGGGAGCTGTTTTTT.